This TCR beta chain was retrieved from a study of blood T cell repertoires in COVID-19 (dated by TCRdb to the early 2020s). About the investigation overall: Samples from collaborators originated in the United States, Italy and Spain and spanned both the acute and convalescent phases of COVID-19. The material from the prospective study consisted of cDNA or gDNA derived from T cells, B-cell-depleted T cells, or PBMCs. Subjects who had been exposed to COVID-19, were actively infected with it, or had recovered from it provided the deeply sampled blood TCRbeta repertoires that made up the dataset. The repertoires were released in a freely available public database intended as a resource for research on the immune response to SARS-CoV-2. Samples were obtained from the ongoing ImmuneRACE study (first 160 participants) and from about 1,300 subjects provided by 6 global collaborators. Sample metadata almost always included a de-identified subject ID, COVID-19 status, age in years and sex. HLA class I and class II types, where available, came from metadata supplied by the sample provider rather than from assay-based typing.

TCRbeta CDR3 regions were amplified from genomic DNA by means of the immunoSEQ Assay, a bias-controlled multiplex PCR. The authors' pipeline ran thus. Within the assay, amplification of reference gene primers was used to estimate how many nucleated cells each sample contained. To quantify the absolute abundance of each unique TCRbeta CDR3 rearrangement, sequence reads were collapsed and filtered. Productive Simpson clonality was computed per sample as the square root of Simpson's diversity index over productive rearrangements. TCRdb holds this immuneACCESS table with in-frame rearrangements only. Some clones are missing; in checked studies, unresolved V genes explain under half, and the rest has no known cause. The V and J calls and clone size were taken over from that table, and D and trimming were inferred from the DNA. This sample lists about 260,000 clones; less than 90% were detected once. The ten largest account for 2.5% to 3% of the sample.

Participants in the prospective study were aged roughly 18 to 95 years, lived in about two dozen United States geographic areas, and enrolled through a virtual design. Cohort assignment in the prospective study relied on participant-reported clinical history from a screening survey and a study questionnaire. For ImmuneRACE Cohort 3, a participant was defined as recovered based on two consecutive negative NP/OP PCR tests, clearance by a healthcare professional, or resolution of symptoms. In the prospective study, mobile phlebotomists collected whole blood, serum and a nasopharyngeal or oropharyngeal swab from each participant. Additional blood draws and questionnaires over an approximately two-month period could optionally be provided by prospective study participants. Blood samples from the prospective study were shipped frozen or at room temperature prior to DNA extraction. A remark on this clone: Its antigen remains undetermined. No qualities accompany the bases; no much larger clone lies one base away.

CDR1 is given as SNHLY and CDR2 as FYNNEI, both from the germline V gene. Reading from cysteine to phenylalanine, the CDR3 counts 16 amino acids. CDR3 DNA only is kept here, 48 bases in frame from base 1. V ends up 6 bases short and J 0 bases short, with an unmatched junction base count of 7. On the study overall, not on this receptor specifically: Clinical and demographic metadata were provided uncurated, with the amount varying by source and participant.

The sequence came from a woman aged 50 to 60 who had recovered from COVID-19. In this chain, TRBV2 is recombined with TRBJ2-1; TRBD1 fits 8 bases in the junction. Sequenced input: PBMCs or T cells enriched from blood (not recorded which). The CDR3 amino acid sequence is: CASRRRQGSSYNEQFF. The bases are TGTGCCAGCAGACGCAGACAGGGGAGCTCCTACAATGAGCAGTTCTTC.